This T cell receptor beta chain was sequenced in a study of OX40 agonist ivuxolimab in advanced cancers. Notes on the study in general: Researchers did not establish what antigens the expanded peripheral T cells target.

CDR3 length: 15 residues. The germline V and J ends were trimmed by 8 bases and 0 bases, with 14 bases remaining between them. CDR1 and CDR2 from the germline V gene are LNHDA and SQIVND (reference sequence). As to this clone: The target antigen is unknown.

The method was immunoSEQ multiplex PCR; TCRdb's version includes in-frame clones alone and lacks a portion of them. The sample has 70,000 or so clones; roughly nine tenths are singletons. The source was CD4+ or CD8+ T cells sorted from blood, collected in a trial of the OX40 agonist ivuxolimab. The V gene is TRBV19, the J gene TRBJ1-5; D perhaps matches TRBD1 (6 bases). The origin of this receptor is an adult with an advanced solid tumor such as melanoma, head and neck, liver or kidney cancer. The CDR3 loop is CASLPTGLSNQPQHF. DNA of the CDR3: TGTGCCAGTCTTCCGACAGGACTTAGCAATCAGCCCCAGCATTTT.